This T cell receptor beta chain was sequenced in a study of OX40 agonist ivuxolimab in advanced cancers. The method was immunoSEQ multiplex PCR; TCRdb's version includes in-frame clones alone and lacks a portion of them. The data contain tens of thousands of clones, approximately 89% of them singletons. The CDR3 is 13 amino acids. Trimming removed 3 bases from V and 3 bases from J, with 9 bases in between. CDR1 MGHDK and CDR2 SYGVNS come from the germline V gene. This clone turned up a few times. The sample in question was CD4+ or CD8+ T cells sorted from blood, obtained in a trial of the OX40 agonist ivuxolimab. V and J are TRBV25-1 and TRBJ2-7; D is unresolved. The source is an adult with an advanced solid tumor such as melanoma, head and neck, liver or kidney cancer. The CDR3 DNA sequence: TGTGCCAGCAGTGACCCCATAAGCTACGAGCAGTACTTC. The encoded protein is CASSDPISYEQYF.